The clone carrying this TCR beta chain has just a few counts. Its antigen is still unknown. Time point denoted: late sampling 161 to 241 days after vaccination in three convalescent patients. Documented treatment: approximately nine-day PBMC culture with coronavirus spike peptide pools or control peptides (ViraFEST assay). Before TCRs were sequenced, ViraFEST expanded antigen-specific T cells with peptide pools. Germline CDR1 DFQATT, CDR2 SNEGSKA (reference sequence). This CDR3 region has 15 residues. The V and J ends lost 0 bases and 1 base respectively, with 12 bases between them. The entry originates in a study of vaccination and CD4 T cells after COVID-19. Looking at the study overall: Stimulation of cells relied on overlapping spike peptides derived from SARS-CoV-2, HCoV-NL63, HCoV-OC43 and HCoV-229E.

The Oncomine TCR Beta short-read assay was what sequenced the DNA obtained from cultured CD4+ T cells. In TCRdb, the PCR reads were re-called with MiXCR into one record per CDR3 protein. The sample has approximately 17,000 distinct CDR3 sequences; roughly 50% are singletons. The sequenced sample was CD4+ T cells from blood, cultured in vitro, obtained about 7 months after SARS-CoV-2 vaccination. This sequence originates from a human donor who had recovered from COVID-19. This chain links TRBV20-1 with TRBJ1-1; no firm D call. In DNA, the CDR3 is TGCAGTGCTAGAGACTATACATCCGGGAACACTGAAGCTTTCTTT. Protein sequence: CSARDYTSGNTEAFF.